This T cell receptor beta chain came from a study of graft-versus-host responses after intestinal transplantation. Study-level information: Once they had received anti-thymocyte globulin induction, all recipients took tacrolimus and steroids for two to three years.

The V and J ends lost 0 bases and 3 bases respectively, with 9 bases between them. Germline lookup yields CDR1 SGHRS and CDR2 YFSETQ. The CDR3 contains 14 residues. TCRdb's table, derived via immunoSEQ multiplex PCR, lists solely in-frame clones and lacks some. The sample shows tens of thousands of clones, roughly 94% of them seen only once. Comment on this clone: Its antigen is unidentified.

The TCR comes from a human donor who was the organ donor for an intestinal transplant. The chain recombines TRBV5-1 with TRBJ1-1; possibly TRBD1 for D (5 bases). Specimen: unstimulated CD4+ T cells sorted from spleen or lymph node cells, collected before transplant. The CDR3 reads CASSLGGEDTEAFF. CDR3 coding DNA: TGCGCCAGCAGCTTGGGGGGGGAGGACACTGAAGCTTTCTTT.